Listed below are T cell receptor beta chains from one sample, sequenced in a study of cytomegalovirus exposure and HLA in healthy donors. Generated by immunoSEQ multiplex PCR, the TCRdb table keeps only in-frame clones and is missing some. The table records approximately 140,000 clones, about 82% of them present only once. Sequencing was carried out using PBMCs. These receptors all stem from a boy younger than 18 in good health and CMV-seronegative. Both conserved end residues are trimmed from each CDR3. D genes are given only for firm matches.

CDR3 protein	V gene	J gene	D gene
SVARLEGQSHNEQF	TRBV29-1	TRBJ2-1	.
ASSIATGLNYGYT	TRBV7-2	TRBJ1-2	.
ASSRSGGGAYEQF	TRBV9	TRBJ2-1	TRBD2
ASSLDRVAYEQY	TRBV18	TRBJ2-7	TRBD1
ASKEQGNTEAF	TRBV19	TRBJ1-1	.
SVEGVGGNTEAF	TRBV29-1	TRBJ1-1	.
ASSLPSIRESGEQY	TRBV5-4	TRBJ2-7	.
ASSLNTGIGTEAF	TRBV7-9	TRBJ1-1	.
ASSPLGFTGYGYT	TRBV6-5	TRBJ1-2	.
AISESRDSGAQH	TRBV10-3	TRBJ1-5	.
ASSLSSGTDTQY	TRBV5-6	TRBJ2-3	.
ASSLRLAGGSNTGELF	TRBV5-5	TRBJ2-2	TRBD2
ASSYSGGGLQTQY	TRBV6-5	TRBJ2-5	.
ASTLGGTYSYEQY	TRBV2	TRBJ2-7	.
AIRNGTGYNEQF	TRBV10-3	TRBJ2-1	TRBD1
ASSGVAGNEQY	TRBV6-6	TRBJ2-7	TRBD2
ASSASGSKGLAGVYNEQF	TRBV9	TRBJ2-1	TRBD2
ASSLQPGDFYSYEQY	TRBV27	TRBJ2-7	.
ASSFLLTGNLNTGELF	TRBV27	TRBJ2-2	TRBD1
ASSFWGDYYEQY	TRBV7-2	TRBJ2-7	.
ASSPQEREGPYNEQF	TRBV21-1	TRBJ2-1	.
AWSVLTGDQETQY	TRBV30	TRBJ2-5	TRBD1
ASSLSLAGGEETQY	TRBV7-9	TRBJ2-5	TRBD2
AWSAPGQGVVWQETQY	TRBV30	TRBJ2-5	TRBD1
ASSRTGESEKLF	TRBV6-5	TRBJ1-4	TRBD1
SGIRGQETQY	TRBV29-1	TRBJ2-5	.
ASSFLAGGEETQY	TRBV7-2	TRBJ2-5	TRBD2
ASSLFQGPEQY	TRBV5-6	TRBJ2-7	.
SVELALGNEQF	TRBV29-1	TRBJ2-1	.
AWSGQNYGYT	TRBV30	TRBJ1-2	.
ASSDVGAWSESSYEQY	TRBV2	TRBJ2-7	.
ASREQGFGYT	TRBV2	TRBJ1-2	TRBD1
ASSFPGREFGTGELF	TRBV7-6	TRBJ2-2	TRBD2
ASSQRSGGSYEQY	TRBV4-1	TRBJ2-7	.
ASSPLDNQPQH	TRBV16	TRBJ1-5	.
AWSRGGEQY	TRBV30	TRBJ2-7	.
ASSKQGVSYEQY	TRBV25-1	TRBJ2-7	TRBD1
ASSIRTGPNEKLF	TRBV5-1	TRBJ1-4	TRBD1
ASSLRAGLGDSGSNQPQH	TRBV5-4	TRBJ1-5	.
ASSSPEVETQY	TRBV7-3	TRBJ2-5	.
ASSEAKGREKEAF	TRBV6-1	TRBJ1-1	.
ASSYRDSISYEQY	TRBV27	TRBJ2-7	TRBD1
ASSHRDSSGNTIY	TRBV14	TRBJ1-3	TRBD1
ASSLGGQNTGELF	TRBV7-8	TRBJ2-2	.
ASSLGTSRGGYT	TRBV19	TRBJ1-2	.